This is a list of T cell receptor beta chains from one sample in a study of T cell responses to AZD1222 COVID-19 vaccine. The repertoire was sequenced with immunoSEQ multiplex PCR; TCRdb's copy has only in-frame clones and lacks some. The table shows around 120,000 clones, with 70% to 90% occurring only once. The sample here was peripheral blood, taken on day 0 of AZD1222 vaccination. The source is an adult in good health. Each CDR3 is given with its conserved first and last residue. The D gene is left open where the match is weak. Only part of the rows carry a size: once, few, many, or a class if the clone is expanded.

j_call d_call clone_size v_call cdr3_nt cdr3_aa
TRBJ2-5 TRBD2 . TRBV3-1/TRBV3-2 TGTGCCAGCAGCCAAGAGGGACTAGCGGCACTCCAAGAGACCCAGTACTTC CASSQEGLAALQETQYF
TRBJ1-6 . . TRBV11-2 TGTGCCAGCAGCTTACAGGGACACTCAAATTCACCCCTCCACTTT CASSLQGHSNSPLHF
TRBJ2-2 . . TRBV6-5 TGTGCCAGCAGCGCACTACCGAACACCGGGGAGCTGTTTTTT CASSALPNTGELFF
TRBJ2-3 . . TRBV3-1/TRBV3-2 TGTGCCAGCAGCCAAAACCCGAGGAACACAGATACGCAGTATTTT CASSQNPRNTDTQYF
TRBJ2-5 . . TRBV6-5 TGTGCCAGCAGGGGGATTCAAGAGACCCAGTACTTC CASRGIQETQYF
TRBJ1-2 . . TRBV5-4 TGTGCCAGCAGCGACGACAGTTATGGCTACACCTTC CASSDDSYGYTF
TRBJ1-1 . . TRBV6-5 TGTGCCAGCAGTTACGAATTTGGTGGCACTGAAGCTTTCTTT CASSYEFGGTEAFF
TRBJ1-2 . . TRBV2 TGTGCCGTTGGCGGAGGGGATGGCTACACCTTC CAVGGGDGYTF
TRBJ2-7 TRBD1 . TRBV6-5 TGTGCCAGCAGCGGCCGGGACAGGGAAGGATACGAGCAGTACTTC CASSGRDREGYEQYF
TRBJ1-4 . . TRBV29-1 TGCAGCGGCCTGGACAGCTGGACTGAAAAACTGTTTTTT CSGLDSWTEKLFF
TRBJ1-5 . once TRBV29-1 TGCAGCGTTGGACAGAAAGATCAGCCCCAGCATTTT CSVGQKDQPQHF
TRBJ1-6 TRBD1 . TRBV2 TGTGCCAGCTCCAAACTGCAGGGGGCGGTGGGTTCACCCCTCCACTTT CASSKLQGAVGSPLHF
TRBJ1-2 . . TRBV15 TGTGCCACCAGCAGAGAGGGTCAGCGTCTCGGGGTGTATGGCTACACCTTC CATSREGQRLGVYGYTF
TRBJ1-5 . . TRBV5-6 TGTGCCAGCAGCCCGAGTGGGAGGGGCAATCAGCCCCAGCATTTT CASSPSGRGNQPQHF
TRBJ1-1 TRBD1 . TRBV3-1/TRBV3-2 TGTGCCAGCAGCATGGGACAGGCCAACACTGAAGCTTTCTTT CASSMGQANTEAFF
TRBJ1-5 . . TRBV19 TGTGCCAGCATGGCAGGGAATCAGCCCCAGCATTTT CASMAGNQPQHF
TRBJ1-6 TRBD1 . TRBV5-4 TGTGCCAGCAGCTTCGACAGGGGGGATTCACCCCTCCACTTT CASSFDRGDSPLHF
TRBJ2-1 . . TRBV12-5 TGTGCTAGTACCCTGTACAATGAGCAGTTCTTC CASTLYNEQFF
TRBJ2-3 . . TRBV7-9 TGTGCCAGCAGCTTAGCAACACTCACAGATACGCAGTATTTT CASSLATLTDTQYF
TRBJ1-1 TRBD1 . TRBV19 TGTGCCAGTAGTATCTTTACAGGGGACACTGAAGCTTTCTTT CASSIFTGDTEAFF
TRBJ2-7 . . TRBV7-2 TGTGCCAGCGGGGGGACCTACGAGCAGTACTTC CASGGTYEQYF
TRBJ1-4 . . TRBV9 TGTGCCAGCAGCGTAGAAGGGGGGGCAGGTGAAAAACTGTTTTTT CASSVEGGAGEKLFF
TRBJ1-4 . . TRBV5-1 TGCGCCAGCAGCTTGCTAGGGCCAACTAATGAAAAACTGTTTTTT CASSLLGPTNEKLFF
TRBJ1-3 . . TRBV6-5 TGTGCCAGCAGTTACTCGAGCCAGGGACGTGGTCGAATATATTTT CASSYSSQGRGRIYF
TRBJ2-5 . few TRBV3-1/TRBV3-2 TGTGCCAGCAGCCAAGGGGGGACTCGCCAAGAGACCCAGTACTTC CASSQGGTRQETQYF
TRBJ1-4 . . TRBV9 TGTGCCAGCAGCGCGGGGGCGCGGGGAACCGCAACTAATGAAAAACTGTTTTTT CASSAGARGTATNEKLFF
TRBJ1-6 . . TRBV18 TGTGCCAGCTCACCCAGGACCGCCGAAGCACCCCTCCACTTT CASSPRTAEAPLHF
TRBJ1-1 . . TRBV4-3 TGCGCCAGCAGCCAATCAAGGAGTAGGACTGAAGCTTTCTTT CASSQSRSRTEAFF
TRBJ2-1 . . TRBV29-1 TGCAGCATCCTTTTGGGTAGAAATGAGCAGTTCTTC CSILLGRNEQFF
TRBJ1-5 . . TRBV19 TGTGCCAGTAGTATTGGTCCAGCCTCCAATCAGCCCCAGCATTTT CASSIGPASNQPQHF
TRBJ1-3 . once TRBV11-2 TGTGCCAGCAGCCGCCGAGATAGTTTAAACACCATATATTTT CASSRRDSLNTIYF
TRBJ1-1 . . TRBV11-3 TGTGCCAGCAGCCCATCACCCTGGGACACTGAAGCTTTCTTT CASSPSPWDTEAFF
TRBJ1-4 . once TRBV6-1 TGTGCCAGCAGTGAAAATTGGAGTGGAGGGAAACTGTTTTTT CASSENWSGGKLFF
TRBJ2-1 . . TRBV7-9 TGTGCCAGCCTTAGAAGTCGCGATGAGCAGTTCTTC CASLRSRDEQFF
TRBJ1-2 TRBD1 . TRBV27 TGTGCCAGCAGTTCGGACAGGGGCTATGGCTACACCTTC CASSSDRGYGYTF
TRBJ1-1 . . TRBV7-3 TGTGCCAGCAGCCCCCACATGAACACTGAAGCTTTCTTT CASSPHMNTEAFF
TRBJ2-5 TRBD1 once TRBV7-3 TGTGCCAGCAGCTTGATACAGGGGGCTTTAGAGACCCAGTACTTC CASSLIQGALETQYF
TRBJ1-1 TRBD1 . TRBV2 TGTGCCAGCAGTGAAAGGTCTTCCGTCTCCGGGGACAGGGCCGTCGGCACTGAAGCTTTCTTT CASSERSSVSGDRAVGTEAFF
TRBJ2-5 TRBD2 . TRBV2 TGTGCCAGCAGGGACCCCCTGACAGGATGGATGCTAGCGGGGGCGGAAGAGACCCAGTACTTC CASRDPLTGWMLAGAEETQYF
TRBJ1-1 . . TRBV6-5 TGTGCCAGCACGCCGTGGGTGAACACTGAAGCTTTCTTT CASTPWVNTEAFF
TRBJ1-5 . . TRBV10-3 TGTGCCATCAGTGCGGGACAACCAAATCAGCCCCAGCATTTT CAISAGQPNQPQHF
TRBJ1-1 TRBD1 . TRBV4-1 TGCGCCAGCAGCCAAGTGGGACAGCTGAACACTGAAGCTTTCTTT CASSQVGQLNTEAFF
TRBJ1-1 TRBD1 . TRBV4-3 TGCGCCAGCAGCCAGTGGACAGGGACTACTTTCTTT CASSQWTGTTFF
TRBJ1-1 . . TRBV5-1 TGCGCCAGCAGCTTGCCAGGGTTAAGCACTGAAGCTTTCTTT CASSLPGLSTEAFF